This T cell receptor beta chain was identified in a study of blood T cell repertoires in COVID-19. Trimming cost V 3 bases and J 2 bases; bases outside gene matches: 7. CDR3 length: 16 residues. Germline V gene sequence: CDR1 LGHDT, CDR2 YNNKEL (reference sequence). This clone was seen just once. Clones were read by immunoSEQ multiplex PCR, and TCRdb kept only the in-frame ones, dropping some. The sample has roughly 140,000 clones, around 81% seen once. This TCR was sampled from a human donor with acute or convalescent COVID-19. The donor label of this sample is uncertain. The sequenced sample was peripheral blood. The chain uses TRBV3-1 (or the pseudogene TRBV3-2) and TRBJ1-3; 7 nucleotides line up with TRBD1. CDR3 residues: CASSHLRGTPGNTIYF. The CDR3 region has the DNA TGTGCCAGCAGCCACCTCAGGGGGACCCCTGGAAACACCATATATTTT.